The 7 T cell receptor beta chains given below trace back to one sample, sequenced in a study of CXCR3-negative and CXCR3-positive naive CD8 T cells. Preparation of TRB cDNA libraries relied on 5' RACE carrying UMI labels. TCRdb re-analyzed the 5' RACE reads; it lists each CDR3 protein once, without DNA. The sample has about 38,000 distinct CDR3 sequences. Input material: memory CD8+ T cells from blood. Receptors were obtained from a human donor in good health. Some clones in this sample may be carry-over from other donors' samples.

The gene calls are TRBV3-1 and TRBJ2-3. Germline CDR1 is LGHDT and CDR2 is YNNKEL (reference sequence). The CDR3 sequence is 14 residues long. CDR3 protein: CASSQVGNTDTQYF.

The chain recombines TRBV11-2 with TRBJ2-1; TCRdb's D call of TRBD2 is untestable without DNA. The CDR3 consists of 15 residues. CDR1 is SGHAT, CDR2 FQNNGV, per germline. Here the CDR3 reads CASSLALAGGREQFF. Supplemented by reference TRBV11-2 and TRBJ2-1, the full variable domain reads EAGVAQSPRYKIIEKRQSVAFWCNPISGHATLYWYQQILGQGPKLLIQFQNNGVVDDSQLPKDRFSAERLKGVDSTLKIQPAKLEDSAVYLCASSLALAGGREQFFGPGTRLTVL.

The chain carries TRBV20-1 and TRBJ2-1; TCRdb's D call of TRBD2 is untestable without DNA. Germline V CDR1 and CDR2: DFQATT, SNEGSKA (reference sequence). This CDR3 contains 16 residues. Here the CDR3 reads CSASNHLAGDYNEQFF.

The chain carries TRBV14 and TRBJ2-5. The CDR3 consists of 16 residues. The V gene's germline CDR1 is SGHDN and CDR2 FVKESK. CDR3 sequence: CASSQAKVSMRETQYF.

CDR3 sequence: CSVPGDLEQFF. The V and J genes are TRBV29-1 and TRBJ2-1; TCRdb outputs TRBD1, but without DNA this stays unchecked. Germline CDR1 is SQVTM and CDR2 is ANQGSEA. The CDR3 is 11 amino acids.

This chain joins TRBV28 and TRBJ2-1; TCRdb's D call of TRBD1 is untestable without DNA. The length of the CDR3 is 13 residues. Germline assignment: CDR1 MDHEN and CDR2 SYDVKM. Here the CDR3 reads CASSFLNQGRQFF. The variable domain in full, with the rest retrieved from reference TRBV28 and TRBJ2-1, is DVKVTQSSRYLVKRTGEKVFLECVQDMDHENMFWYRQDPGLGLRLIYFSYDVKMKEKGDIPEGYSVSREKKERFSLILESASTNQTSMYLCASSFLNQGRQFFGPGTRLTVL.

The chain has TRBV12-3 or TRBV12-4 and TRBJ2-1; TCRdb proposes TRBD2, but this gene call is untestable without DNA. This CDR3 is 16 amino acids long. This CDR3 reads CASSRIGLAGASEQFF.